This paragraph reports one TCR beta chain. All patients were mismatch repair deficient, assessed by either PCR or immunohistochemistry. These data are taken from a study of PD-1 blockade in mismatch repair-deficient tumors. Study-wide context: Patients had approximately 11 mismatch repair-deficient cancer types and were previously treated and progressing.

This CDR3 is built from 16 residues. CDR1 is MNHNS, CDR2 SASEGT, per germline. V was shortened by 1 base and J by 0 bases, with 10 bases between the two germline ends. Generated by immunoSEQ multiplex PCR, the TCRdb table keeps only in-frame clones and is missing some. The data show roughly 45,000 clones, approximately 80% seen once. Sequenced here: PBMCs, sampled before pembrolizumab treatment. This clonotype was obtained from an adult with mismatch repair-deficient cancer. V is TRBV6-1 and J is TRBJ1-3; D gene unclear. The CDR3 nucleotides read TGTGCCAGCAGTGAAGAATTAGGGCGCTCTGGAAACACCATATATTTT. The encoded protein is CASSEELGRSGNTIYF.